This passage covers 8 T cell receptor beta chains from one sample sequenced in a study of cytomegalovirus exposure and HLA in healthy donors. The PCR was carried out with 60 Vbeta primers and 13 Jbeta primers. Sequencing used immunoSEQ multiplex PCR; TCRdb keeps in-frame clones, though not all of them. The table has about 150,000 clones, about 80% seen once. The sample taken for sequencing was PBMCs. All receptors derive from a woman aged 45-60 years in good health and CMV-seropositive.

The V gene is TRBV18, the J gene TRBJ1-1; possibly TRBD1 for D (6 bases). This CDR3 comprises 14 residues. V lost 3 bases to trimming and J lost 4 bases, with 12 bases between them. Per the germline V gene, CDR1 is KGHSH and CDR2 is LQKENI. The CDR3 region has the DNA TGTGCCAGCTCACCCGCGGACAGAGGCACTGAAGCTTTCTTT. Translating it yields CASSPADRGTEAFF.

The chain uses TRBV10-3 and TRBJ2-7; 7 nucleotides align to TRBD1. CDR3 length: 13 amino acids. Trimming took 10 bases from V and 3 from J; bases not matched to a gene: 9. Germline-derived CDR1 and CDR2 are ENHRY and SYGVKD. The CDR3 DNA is TGTGCCACCCGAGGACAGGCCGACTACGAGCAGTACTTC. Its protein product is CATRGQADYEQYF.

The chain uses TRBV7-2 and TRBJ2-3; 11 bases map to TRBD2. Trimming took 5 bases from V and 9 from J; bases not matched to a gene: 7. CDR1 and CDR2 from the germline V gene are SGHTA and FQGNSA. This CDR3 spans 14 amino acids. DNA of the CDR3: TGTGCCAGCAGCCCAGGGGCTAGCGGGGGGACGCAGTATTTT. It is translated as CASSPGASGGTQYF.

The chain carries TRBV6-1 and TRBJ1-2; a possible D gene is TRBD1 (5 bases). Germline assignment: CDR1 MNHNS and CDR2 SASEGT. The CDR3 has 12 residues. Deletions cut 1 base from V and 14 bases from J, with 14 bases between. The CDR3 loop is CASSEDWGSLTF. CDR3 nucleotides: TGTGCCAGCAGTGAAGATTGGGGCAGTCTTACCTTC.

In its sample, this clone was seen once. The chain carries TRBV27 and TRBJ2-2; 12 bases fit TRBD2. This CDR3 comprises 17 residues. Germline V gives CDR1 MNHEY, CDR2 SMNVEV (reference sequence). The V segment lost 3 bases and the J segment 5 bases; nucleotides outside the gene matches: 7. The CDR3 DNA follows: TGTGCCAGCAGTTTCGGCCTAGCGGGGGGGCGTACCGGGGAGCTGTTTTTT. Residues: CASSFGLAGGRTGELFF.

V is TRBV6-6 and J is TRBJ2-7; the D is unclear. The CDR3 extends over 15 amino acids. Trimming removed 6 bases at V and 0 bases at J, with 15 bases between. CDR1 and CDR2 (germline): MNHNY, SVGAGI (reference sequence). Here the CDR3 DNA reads TGTGCCAGCAGCCCGAGTAGCCAGCGCTCCTACGAGCAGTACTTC. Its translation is CASSPSSQRSYEQYF.

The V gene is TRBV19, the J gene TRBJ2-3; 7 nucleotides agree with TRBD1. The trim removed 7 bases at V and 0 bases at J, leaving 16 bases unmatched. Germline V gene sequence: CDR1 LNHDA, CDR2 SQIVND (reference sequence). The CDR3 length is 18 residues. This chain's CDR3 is CASTRQGPKSPSTDTQYF. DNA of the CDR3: TGTGCCAGTACCAGACAGGGTCCTAAGTCTCCTAGCACAGATACGCAGTATTTT. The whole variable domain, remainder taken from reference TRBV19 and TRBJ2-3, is DGGITQSPKYLFRKEGQNVTLSCEQNLNHDAMYWYRQDPGQGLRLIYYSQIVNDFQKGDIAEGYSVSREKKESFPLTVTSAQKNPTAFYLCASTRQGPKSPSTDTQYFGPGTRLTVL.

The CDR3: CASSFAGNEQFF. Here the CDR3 DNA reads TGTGCCAGCAGCTTTGCGGGAAATGAGCAGTTCTTC. The rearrangement joins TRBV5-6 to TRBJ2-1; perhaps TRBD2 as D (6 bases). Germline V lookup: CDR1 SGHDT, CDR2 YYEEEE. The CDR3 covers 12 residues. Trimming cost V 2 bases and J 7 bases, with 7 bases left between them.